The present TCR beta chain was sequenced within a study of CD8 T cells in Susac syndrome. Study overall: There were Susac syndrome patients who were therapy-naive at blood draw, others on corticosteroids, and others on intravenous immunoglobulin alone.

V was clipped by 4 bases and J by 8 bases; unmatched bases: 14. CDR1 and CDR2 (germline): SGDLS, YYNGEE. This CDR3 is 15 amino acids long. Turning to this clonotype: Its matching antigen is unknown.

Broader study findings: In total CD8+ repertoires, 15 to 20 Susac-specific public clones were found, and about 5 in CD8+ TEMRA repertoires. In Susac syndrome, CD8+ expansion was highest in TEMRA and active disease.

Roughly 0.45 to 1 ug RNA was reverse transcribed with random hexamers. TCRdb called the immunoSEQ multiplex PCR reads again in MiXCR, with one record for every CDR3 protein. Here the sample spans fewer than 150,000 distinct CDR3 sequences, over 90% being singletons. The sample was CD8+ T cells from PBMCs. The clonotype originates from a human donor with Susac syndrome. V gene TRBV9 combines with J gene TRBJ1-1; 7 nucleotides line up with TRBD1. The CDR3 loop reads CASSPGGGGSSEAFF. The CDR3 coding sequence is TGTGCCAGCAGCCCAGGGGGGGGAGGATCCTCCGAAGCTTTCTTT.